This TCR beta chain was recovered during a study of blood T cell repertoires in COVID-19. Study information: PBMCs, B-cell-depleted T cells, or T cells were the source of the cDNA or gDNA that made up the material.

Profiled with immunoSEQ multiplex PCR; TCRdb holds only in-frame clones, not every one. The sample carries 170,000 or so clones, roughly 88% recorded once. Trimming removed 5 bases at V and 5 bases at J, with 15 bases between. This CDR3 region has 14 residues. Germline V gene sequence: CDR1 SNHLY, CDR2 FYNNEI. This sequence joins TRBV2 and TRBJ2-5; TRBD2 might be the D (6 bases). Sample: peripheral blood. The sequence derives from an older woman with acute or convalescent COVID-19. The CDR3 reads CASSIAAARETQYF. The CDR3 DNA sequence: TGTGCCAGCAGTATAGCGGCGGCTCGGGAGACCCAGTACTTC.